This T cell receptor (beta chain) was sequenced in a study of shared clonotypes between healthy human individuals. With regard to this clone: Its antigen is not known.

This table comes from immunoSEQ multiplex PCR, and its TCRdb copy is limited to in-frame clones, with some not included. Of fewer than 400,000 clones listed, around two thirds are singletons. Researchers partitioned CD4+ cells into CD45RA+ naive and CD45RA-negative memory subsets. Points from the study as a whole: Non-shared clonotypes showed lower generation probabilities than clonotypes common to all four donors.

CDR3 size: 18 residues. V was pared by 4 bases and J by 3 bases, with 8 bases of the junction left unmatched. The germline V gene encodes CDR1 SNHLY and CDR2 FYNNEI. The sequence was collected from a man aged 25 to 40 in good health. The rearrangement uses TRBV2 and TRBJ2-1; 14 bases line up with TRBD2. Input material: memory CD4+ T cells sorted from blood. As for subset: CD45RA-negative fraction. The CDR3 nucleotides are TGTGCCAGCAGTGGTCCCGGGACTAGCGGGAGCAACTACAATGAGCAGTTCTTC. Encoded protein: CASSGPGTSGSNYNEQFF.